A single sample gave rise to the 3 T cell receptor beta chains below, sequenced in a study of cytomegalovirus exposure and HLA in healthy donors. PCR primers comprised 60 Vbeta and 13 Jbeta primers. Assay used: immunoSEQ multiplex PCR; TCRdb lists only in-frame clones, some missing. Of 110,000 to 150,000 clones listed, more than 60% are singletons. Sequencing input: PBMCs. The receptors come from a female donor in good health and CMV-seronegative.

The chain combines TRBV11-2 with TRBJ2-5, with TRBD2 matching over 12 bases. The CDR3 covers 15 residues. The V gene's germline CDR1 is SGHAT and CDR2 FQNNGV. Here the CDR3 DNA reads TGTGCTTCGAACCCTAGCGGGAGGGCCGAGGAGACCCAGTACTTC. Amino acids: CASNPSGRAEETQYF.

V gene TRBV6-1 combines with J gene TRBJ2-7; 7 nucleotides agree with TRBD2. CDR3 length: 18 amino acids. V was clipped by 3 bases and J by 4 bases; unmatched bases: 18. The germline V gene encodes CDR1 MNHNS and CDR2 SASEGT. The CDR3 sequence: CASSDGWAGTGRTYEQYF. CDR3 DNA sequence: TGTGCCAGCAGTGACGGATGGGCGGGTACCGGGAGGACGTACGAGCAGTACTTC.

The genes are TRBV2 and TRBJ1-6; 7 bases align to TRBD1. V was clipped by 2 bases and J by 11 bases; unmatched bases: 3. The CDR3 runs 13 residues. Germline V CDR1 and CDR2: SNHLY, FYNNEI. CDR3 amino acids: CASSETGATPLHF. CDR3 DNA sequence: TGTGCCAGCAGTGAAACAGGGGCTACACCCCTCCACTTT.